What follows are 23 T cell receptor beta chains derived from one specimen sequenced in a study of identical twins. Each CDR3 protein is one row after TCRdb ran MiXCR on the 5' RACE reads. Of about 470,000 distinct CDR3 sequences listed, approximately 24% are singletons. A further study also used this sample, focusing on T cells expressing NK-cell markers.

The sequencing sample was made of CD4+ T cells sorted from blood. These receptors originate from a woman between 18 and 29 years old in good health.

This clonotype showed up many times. CDR3 DNA: TGTGCCAGCAGCAAGGACGGAGCTAACTATGGCTACACCTTC. It yields the protein CASSKDGANYGYTF. The V call is TRBV5-6, the J call TRBJ1-2; D is ambiguous. V lost 4 bases to trimming and J lost 0 bases, with 10 bases between them. CDR1 is SGHDT and CDR2 is YYEEEE in the germline V gene. The CDR3 loop spans 14 amino acids.

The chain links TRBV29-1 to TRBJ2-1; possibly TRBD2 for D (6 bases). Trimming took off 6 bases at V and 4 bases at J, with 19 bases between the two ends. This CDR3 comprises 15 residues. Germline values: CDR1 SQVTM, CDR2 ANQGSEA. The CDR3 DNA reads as TGCAGCGTGGCGACCCAACTAGCAGAATACAATGAGCAGTTCTTC. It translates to CSVATQLAEYNEQFF.

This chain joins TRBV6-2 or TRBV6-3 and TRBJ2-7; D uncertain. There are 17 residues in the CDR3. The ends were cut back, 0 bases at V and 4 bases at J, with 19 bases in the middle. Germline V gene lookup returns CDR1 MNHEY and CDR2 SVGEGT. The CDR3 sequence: CASSYSSTGPDSYEQYF. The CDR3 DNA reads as TGTGCCAGCAGTTACTCGAGTACCGGGCCCGACTCATACGAGCAGTACTTC.

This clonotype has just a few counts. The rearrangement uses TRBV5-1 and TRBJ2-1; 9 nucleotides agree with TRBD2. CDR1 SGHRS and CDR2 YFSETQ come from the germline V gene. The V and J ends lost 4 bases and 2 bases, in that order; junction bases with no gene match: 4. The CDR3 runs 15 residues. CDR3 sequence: CASSRTSATYNEQFF. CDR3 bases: TGCGCCAGCAGCCGGACTAGCGCTACCTACAATGAGCAGTTCTTC.

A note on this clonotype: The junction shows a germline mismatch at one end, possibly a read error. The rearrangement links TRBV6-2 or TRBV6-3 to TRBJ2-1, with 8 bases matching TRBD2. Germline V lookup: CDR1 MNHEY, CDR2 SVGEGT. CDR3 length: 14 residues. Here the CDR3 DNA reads TGTGCCAGCAGTCCGAGGACTAGCTACGATGAGCAGTTCTTC. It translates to CASSPRTSYDEQFF.

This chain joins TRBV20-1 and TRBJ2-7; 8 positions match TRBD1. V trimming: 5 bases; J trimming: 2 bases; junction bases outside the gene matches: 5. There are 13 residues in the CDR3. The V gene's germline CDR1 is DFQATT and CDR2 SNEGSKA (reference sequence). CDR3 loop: CSAHRDRTYEQYF. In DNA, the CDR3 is TGCAGTGCTCACCGGGACAGGACCTACGAGCAGTACTTC.

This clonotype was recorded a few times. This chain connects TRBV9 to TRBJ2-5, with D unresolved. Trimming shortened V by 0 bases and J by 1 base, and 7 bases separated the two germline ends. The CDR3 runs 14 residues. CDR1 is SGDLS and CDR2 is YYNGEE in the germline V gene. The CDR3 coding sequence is TGTGCCAGCAGCGTAGGCACAGCCCAAGAGACCCAGTACTTC. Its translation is CASSVGTAQETQYF. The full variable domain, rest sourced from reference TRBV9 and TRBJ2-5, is DSGVTQTPKHLITATGQRVTLRCSPRSGDLSVYWYQQSLDQGLQFLIQYYNGEERAKGNILERFSAQQFPDLHSELNLSSLELGDSALYFCASSVGTAQETQYFGPGTRLLVL.

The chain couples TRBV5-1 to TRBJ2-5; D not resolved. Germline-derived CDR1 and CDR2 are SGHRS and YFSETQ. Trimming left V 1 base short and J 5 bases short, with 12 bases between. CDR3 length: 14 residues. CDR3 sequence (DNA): TGCGCCAGCAGCTTGATGAAGGCACGGGAGACCCAGTACTTC. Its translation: CASSLMKARETQYF.

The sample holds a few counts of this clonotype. CDR3 DNA sequence: TGTGCCAGCAGCTTTATATGGGGAATCTCCTACAATGAGCAGTTCTTC. Its translation: CASSFIWGISYNEQFF. The rearrangement uses TRBV7-8 and TRBJ2-1; D uncertain. V was pared by 3 bases and J by 0 bases, with 12 bases between. The germline CDR1 and CDR2 sequences are SGHVS and FQNEAQ. This CDR3 is 16 amino acids long.

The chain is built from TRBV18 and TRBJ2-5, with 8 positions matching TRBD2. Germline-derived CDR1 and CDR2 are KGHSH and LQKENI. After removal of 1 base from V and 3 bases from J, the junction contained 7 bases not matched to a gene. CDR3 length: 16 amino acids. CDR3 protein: CASSPLAGGPKETQYF. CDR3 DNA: TGTGCCAGCTCACCACTGGCGGGAGGTCCTAAAGAGACCCAGTACTTC. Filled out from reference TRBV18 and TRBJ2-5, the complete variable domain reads NAGVMQNPRHLVRRRGQEARLRCSPMKGHSHVYWYRQLPEEGLKFMVYLQKENIIDESGMPKERFSAEFPKEGPSILRIQQVVRGDSAAYFCASSPLAGGPKETQYFGPGTRLLVL.

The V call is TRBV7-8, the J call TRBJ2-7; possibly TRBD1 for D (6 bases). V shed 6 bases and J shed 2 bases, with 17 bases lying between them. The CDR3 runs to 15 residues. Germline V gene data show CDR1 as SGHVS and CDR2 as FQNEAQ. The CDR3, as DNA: TGTGCCAGCAGTCCTCCGACAGGCTCTCCCTACGAGCAGTACTTC. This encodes CASSPPTGSPYEQYF.

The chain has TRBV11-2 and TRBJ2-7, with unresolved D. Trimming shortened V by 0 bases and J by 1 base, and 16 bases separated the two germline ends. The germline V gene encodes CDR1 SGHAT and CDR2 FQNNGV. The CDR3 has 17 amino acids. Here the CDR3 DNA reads TGTGCCAGCAGCTTAGAGGGCCTTGGCCTCTTATCCTACGAGCAGTACTTC. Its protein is CASSLEGLGLLSYEQYF.

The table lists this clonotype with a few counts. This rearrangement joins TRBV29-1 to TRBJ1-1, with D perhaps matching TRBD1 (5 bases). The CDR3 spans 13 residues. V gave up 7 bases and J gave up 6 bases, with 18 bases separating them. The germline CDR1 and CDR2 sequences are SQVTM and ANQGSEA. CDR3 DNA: TGCAGCGCCCTAGACAGAGAGCGGGCTGAAGCTTTCTTT. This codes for CSALDRERAEAFF.

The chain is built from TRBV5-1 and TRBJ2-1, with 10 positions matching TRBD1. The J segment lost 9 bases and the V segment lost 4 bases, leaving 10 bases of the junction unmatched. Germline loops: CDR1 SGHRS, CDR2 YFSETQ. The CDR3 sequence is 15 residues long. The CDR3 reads CASSKTGGAVGEQFF. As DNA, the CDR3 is TGCGCCAGCAGCAAGACAGGGGGCGCCGTCGGTGAGCAGTTCTTC.

CDR3 loop: CSVEGGGSYNEQFF. The CDR3 DNA reads TGCAGCGTTGAGGGGGGGGGCTCCTACAATGAGCAGTTCTTC. This chain links TRBV29-1 with TRBJ2-1, with TRBD2 matching over 7 bases. CDR1 is SQVTM and CDR2 is ANQGSEA in the germline V gene. The CDR3 is 14 amino acids. V lost 3 bases to trimming and J lost 0 bases; unmatched junction nucleotides: 2.

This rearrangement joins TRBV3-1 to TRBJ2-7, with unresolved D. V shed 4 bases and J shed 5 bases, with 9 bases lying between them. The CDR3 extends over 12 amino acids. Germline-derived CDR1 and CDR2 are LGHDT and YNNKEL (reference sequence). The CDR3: CASSRGSNEQYF. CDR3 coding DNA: TGTGCCAGCAGCCGGGGTTCCAACGAGCAGTACTTC.

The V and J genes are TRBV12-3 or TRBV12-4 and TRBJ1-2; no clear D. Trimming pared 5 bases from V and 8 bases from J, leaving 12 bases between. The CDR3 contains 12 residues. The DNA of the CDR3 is TGTGCCAGCAGTCCACGCCGGACGGGCTACACCTTC. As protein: CASSPRRTGYTF.

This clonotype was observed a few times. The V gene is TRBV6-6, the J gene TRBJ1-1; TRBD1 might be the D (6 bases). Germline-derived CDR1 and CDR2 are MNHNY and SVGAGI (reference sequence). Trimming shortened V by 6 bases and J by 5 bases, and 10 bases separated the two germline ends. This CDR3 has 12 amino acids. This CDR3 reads CASRTGWTEAFF. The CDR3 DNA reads TGTGCCAGCAGAACAGGGTGGACTGAAGCTTTCTTT.

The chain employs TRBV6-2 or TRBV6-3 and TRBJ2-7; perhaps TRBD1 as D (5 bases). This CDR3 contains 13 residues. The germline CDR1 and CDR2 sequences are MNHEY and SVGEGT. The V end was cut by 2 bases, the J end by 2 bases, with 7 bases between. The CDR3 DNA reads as TGTGCCAGCAGTTACCGACAGCCCTACGAGCAGTACTTC. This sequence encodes CASSYRQPYEQYF.

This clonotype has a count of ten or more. The CDR3 DNA reads TGCGCCAGCAGCTTCGAGAGTCCTAACTATGGCTACACCTTC. The encoded protein is CASSFESPNYGYTF. The rearrangement joins TRBV5-1 to TRBJ1-2; D is uncertain. The germline CDR1 and CDR2 sequences are SGHRS and YFSETQ. V lost 2 bases, J lost 0 bases, and 8 bases lay in between. This CDR3 is 14 amino acids long.

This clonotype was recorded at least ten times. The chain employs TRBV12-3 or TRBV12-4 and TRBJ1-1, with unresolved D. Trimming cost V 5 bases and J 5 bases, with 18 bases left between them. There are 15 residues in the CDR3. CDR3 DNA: TGTGCCAGCAGTCCGACTCGGTCCATTCGAACTGAAGCTTTCTTT. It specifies CASSPTRSIRTEAFF.

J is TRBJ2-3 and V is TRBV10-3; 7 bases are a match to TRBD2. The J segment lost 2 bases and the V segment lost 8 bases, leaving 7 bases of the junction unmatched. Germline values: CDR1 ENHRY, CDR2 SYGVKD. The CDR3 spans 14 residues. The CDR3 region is CAIARSGTTDTQYF. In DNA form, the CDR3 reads TGTGCCATCGCCAGGAGCGGGACCACAGATACGCAGTATTTT.

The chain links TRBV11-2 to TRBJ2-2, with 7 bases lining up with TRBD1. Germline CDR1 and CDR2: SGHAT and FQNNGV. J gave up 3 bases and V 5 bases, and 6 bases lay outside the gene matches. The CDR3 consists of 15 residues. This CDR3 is CASSPIRGYTGELFF. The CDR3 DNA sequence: TGTGCCAGCAGCCCGATCAGGGGGTACACCGGGGAGCTGTTTTTT.